Following are 16 T cell receptor beta chains from one sample sequenced in a study of post-analysis software for immune sequencing data. Study outcomes and limitations: TRBV segments more frequent in patients than in controls numbered five and included TRBV5-6, TRBV5-1 and TRBV20-1.

Unique molecular identifiers were present in the TCR beta cDNA libraries. TCRdb reanalysed the PCR reads using MiXCR and keeps one entry per CDR3 protein. The data show about 460,000 distinct CDR3 sequences, roughly 46% seen once. Their antigens remain unidentified. The sample comprised blood. Every receptor here comes from a girl aged 5 to 17 with multiple sclerosis.

This clonotype has only a few counts. V is TRBV24-1 and J is TRBJ1-5; no definite D call. This CDR3 contains 12 residues. The germline CDR1 and CDR2 sequences are KGHDR and SFDVKD. The V and J ends lost 4 bases and 5 bases respectively, with 5 bases between them. The DNA for the CDR3 is TGTGCCACCAGTGACCAAGATCAGCCCCAGCATTTT. Amino acids: CATSDQDQPQHF.

This clonotype turned up a few times. The rearrangement uses TRBV29-1 and TRBJ2-3, with D unresolved. V was clipped by 5 bases and J by 5 bases, with 11 bases between them. This CDR3 has 12 residues. Per germline, CDR1 SQVTM and CDR2 ANQGSEA. The CDR3 bases are TGCAGCGTTAGGACGGACGGAGATACGCAGTATTTT. Protein sequence: CSVRTDGDTQYF.

The chain uses TRBV4-2 and TRBJ2-5, with 9 bases fitting TRBD1. The CDR3 is 17 amino acids. V gave up 1 base and J gave up 4 bases; unmatched junction bases: 10. Germline CDR1 is LGHNA and CDR2 is YNFKEQ. DNA for the CDR3: TGTGCCAGCAGCCAAGCGGAACAGGGGGCGTTGGGAGAGACCCAGTACTTC. It encodes CASSQAEQGALGETQYF.

This chain links TRBV20-1 with TRBJ2-7; D is unresolved. Trimming pared 6 bases from V and 0 bases from J, leaving 15 bases between. The V gene's germline CDR1 is DFQATT and CDR2 SNEGSKA (reference sequence). The CDR3 loop spans 14 amino acids. The CDR3 loop is CSALNPVGSYEQYF. The CDR3 bases are TGCAGTGCCCTAAATCCGGTTGGCTCCTACGAGCAGTACTTC.

A single count supports this clonotype. The chain links TRBV12-3 or TRBV12-4 to TRBJ2-1, with TRBD2 matching over 7 bases. The CDR3 consists of 14 residues. V dropped 2 bases and J dropped 8; count of bases not matched to a gene: 6. CDR3 region: CASSLWEGRHEQFF. The CDR3 region has the DNA TGTGCCAGCAGTTTATGGGAGGGCCGTCATGAGCAGTTCTTC.

Worth noting for this clonotype: It may be a read error: a sequence one base away is much more abundant. The V and J genes are TRBV12-3 or TRBV12-4 and TRBJ2-5; D is possibly TRBD2 (5 bases). The J call may be faulty, since TRBJ2-7 better matches the DNA end. The CDR3 length is 14 residues. The CDR3 DNA reads as TGTGCCAGCAGTTTAGGACTGGACTCCCACGAGCAGTACTTC. It encodes CASSLGLDSHEQYF.

This rearrangement joins TRBV5-1 to TRBJ2-5; the D call may be TRBD1 or TRBD2 (5 bases each). Germline assignment: CDR1 SGHRS and CDR2 YFSETQ. V was clipped by 1 base and J by 5 bases, with 12 bases between them. The CDR3 spans 14 residues. For the CDR3, the DNA is TGCGCCAGCAGCTTGATGGGGGACGGGGAGACCCAGTACTTC. Protein: CASSLMGDGETQYF. Full variable domain (missing parts from reference TRBV5-1 and TRBJ2-5): KAGVTQTPRYLIKTRGQQVTLSCSPISGHRSVSWYQQTPGQGLQFLFEYFSETQRNKGNFPGRFSGRQFSNSRSEMNVSTLELGDSALYLCASSLMGDGETQYFGPGTRLLVL.

The chain has TRBV5-1 and TRBJ2-5; TRBD2 aligns across 7 bases. The CDR3 consists of 16 residues. V shed 0 bases, J shed 7 bases, and the junction held 12 bases outside the gene matches. The germline gives CDR1 SGHRS, CDR2 YFSETQ. The CDR3 loop is CASSLDSSGSRATQYF. For the CDR3, the DNA is TGCGCCAGCAGCTTGGATTCTAGCGGATCAAGAGCGACCCAGTACTTC.

This clonotype was seen a handful of times. V and J are TRBV7-8 and TRBJ2-7; perhaps D is TRBD1 or TRBD2 (5 bases each). Germline CDR1 SGHVS, CDR2 FQNEAQ. V was shortened by 6 bases and J by 0 bases, with 15 bases between the two germline ends. CDR3 length equals 15 residues. CDR3 loop: CASSLWGTHSYEQYF. CDR3 coding DNA: TGTGCCAGCAGTTTATGGGGGACCCACTCCTACGAGCAGTACTTC.

The rearrangement links TRBV2 to TRBJ2-3, with a tentative D call TRBD1 (6 bases). The CDR3 totals 15 residues. V dropped 3 bases and J dropped 0 bases, with 10 bases sitting between them. From germline, CDR1 is SNHLY and CDR2 FYNNEI. The CDR3 spells CASSEQGSSTDTQYF. In DNA form, the CDR3 reads TGTGCCAGCAGTGAGCAGGGGTCTAGCACAGATACGCAGTATTTT.

This clonotype was picked up a small number of times. The chain employs TRBV6-5 and TRBJ2-5, with 11 positions matching TRBD2. With the DNA end fitting TRBJ2-7 better, the J assignment may be wrong. CDR1 and CDR2 from the germline V gene are MNHEY and SVGAGI. This CDR3 has 13 amino acids. The CDR3, as DNA: TGTGCCTCCCGCGGGACTAGCGGTTACGAGCAGTACTTC. This sequence encodes CASRGTSGYEQYF.

The chain couples TRBV6-5 to TRBJ2-1; D might be TRBD2 (5 bases). Germline CDR1 MNHEY, CDR2 SVGAGI. There are 15 residues in the CDR3. V was shortened by 8 bases and J by 8 bases, with 22 bases between the two germline ends. This chain's CDR3 is CASDKRDHREYEQFF. The CDR3 DNA is TGTGCCAGCGATAAACGGGATCACCGCGAATATGAGCAGTTCTTC.

At least ten counts were recorded for this clonotype. In DNA, the CDR3 is TGTGCCAGCAGGTCAGACTACAGGGGGCAAGTCGAGCAGTACTTC. It specifies CASRSDYRGQVEQYF. The V gene is TRBV28, the J gene TRBJ2-5, with TRBD1 matching over 9 bases. The J call may not be correct, given that the DNA end is closer to TRBJ2-7. The V gene's germline CDR1 is MDHEN and CDR2 SYDVKM. CDR3 size: 15 residues.

The CDR3 here is CASSGGLGTDTQYF. CDR3 nucleotide sequence: TGTGCCAGCAGTGGAGGGTTAGGCACAGATACGCAGTATTTT. The chain recombines TRBV6-4 with TRBJ2-3; weak D call: TRBD2 (5 bases). V shed 4 bases and J shed 1 base, with 9 bases lying between them. Germline-derived CDR1 and CDR2 are MRHNA and SNTAGT. The CDR3 has 14 residues.

In its sample, this clonotype was seen many times. The genes are TRBV29-1 and TRBJ2-5; D ambiguous. Germline V gives CDR1 SQVTM, CDR2 ANQGSEA. The CDR3 extends over 13 amino acids. V was pared by 4 bases and J by 2 bases, with 11 bases between. CDR3 DNA: TGCAGCGTTGGCCCTAGACTTCAAGAGACCCAGTACTTC. Protein sequence: CSVGPRLQETQYF.

In its sample, this clonotype was seen once. The rearrangement uses TRBV11-2 and TRBJ2-7; 9 nucleotides line up with TRBD1. The closer fit of TRBJ2-5 to the DNA end suggests the J call may be wrong. The CDR3 spans 13 residues. Germline V lookup: CDR1 SGHAT, CDR2 FQNNGV. The CDR3 DNA is TGTGCCAGCGCCTGGACAGGGGAGGAGACCCAGTACTTC. It specifies CASAWTGEETQYF.